The T cell receptor (beta chain) described here comes from a study of T cells in localized non-small cell lung cancer. For this clone: The target antigen is unknown.

With 7 bases removed from V and 2 bases from J, the gap between germline ends came to 15 bases. Germline CDR1 is LGHNA and CDR2 is YNFKEQ. This CDR3 comprises 14 residues. TCRdb keeps only in-frame clones here, not all; method: immunoSEQ multiplex PCR. The sample consists of tens of thousands of clones, around 81% of them appearing once. Study conclusions and caveats: There was higher T cell clonality in uninvolved adjacent lung than in tumor, and it was highest there. Because researchers sequenced only one region of the tumor, heterogeneity is still possible. Overall survival was longer when the density of T cells in the blood was higher. Turning up in adjacent lung were a median roughly 50 of the top 100 tumor clones.

The sequence was collected from a male donor aged 60 or over with stage II lung adenocarcinoma. Here the sequenced sample was peripheral blood mononuclear cells, taken before any cancer treatment. The chain combines TRBV4-2 with TRBJ2-7; tentative D call: TRBD2 (7 bases). CDR3 amino acids: CASKGGLSAYEQYF. DNA of the CDR3: TGTGCCAGCAAGGGGGGGCTATCGGCCTACGAGCAGTACTTC.